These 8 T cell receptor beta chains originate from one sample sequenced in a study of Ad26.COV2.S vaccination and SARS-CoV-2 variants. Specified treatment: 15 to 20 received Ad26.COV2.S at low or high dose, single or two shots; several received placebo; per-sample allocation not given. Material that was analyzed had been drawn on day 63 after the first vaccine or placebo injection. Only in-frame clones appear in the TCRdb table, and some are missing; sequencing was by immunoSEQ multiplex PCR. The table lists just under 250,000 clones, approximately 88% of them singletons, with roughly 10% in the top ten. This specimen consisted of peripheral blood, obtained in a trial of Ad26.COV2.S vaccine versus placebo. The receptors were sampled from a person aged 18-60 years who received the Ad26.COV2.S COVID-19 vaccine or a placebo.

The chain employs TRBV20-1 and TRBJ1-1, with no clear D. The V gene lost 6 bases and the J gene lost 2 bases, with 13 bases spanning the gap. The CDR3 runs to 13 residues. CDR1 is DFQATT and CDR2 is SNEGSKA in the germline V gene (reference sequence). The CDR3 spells CSASQGVNTEAFF. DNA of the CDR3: TGCAGTGCCAGTCAAGGAGTTAACACTGAAGCTTTCTTT.

CDR3 sequence: CASSDGQAYGYTF. The CDR3 DNA follows: TGTGCCAGCAGTGATGGACAGGCTTATGGCTACACCTTC. The chain employs TRBV6-1 and TRBJ1-2; 7 bases are shared with TRBD1. Trimming removed 3 bases from V and 5 bases from J; junction bases left unmatched: 3. Germline V gives CDR1 MNHNS, CDR2 SASEGT. The CDR3 has 13 residues.

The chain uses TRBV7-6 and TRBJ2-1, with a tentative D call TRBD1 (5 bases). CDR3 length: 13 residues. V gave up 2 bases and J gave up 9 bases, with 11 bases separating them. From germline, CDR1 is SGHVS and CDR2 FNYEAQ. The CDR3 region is CASSLQGSGEQFF. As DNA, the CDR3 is TGTGCCAGCAGCTTACAGGGATCCGGTGAGCAGTTCTTC. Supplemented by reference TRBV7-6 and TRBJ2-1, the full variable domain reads GAGVSQSPRYKVTKRGQDVALRCDPISGHVSLYWYRQALGQGPEFLTYFNYEAQQDKSGLPNDRFSAERPEGSISTLTIQRTEQRDSAMYRCASSLQGSGEQFFGPGTRLTVL.

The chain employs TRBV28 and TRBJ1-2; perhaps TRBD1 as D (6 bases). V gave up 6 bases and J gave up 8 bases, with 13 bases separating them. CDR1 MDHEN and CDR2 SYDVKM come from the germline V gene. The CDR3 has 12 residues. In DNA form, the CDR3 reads TGTGCCAGCAGCTACAGGGTAGGAGGCTACACCTTC. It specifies CASSYRVGGYTF.

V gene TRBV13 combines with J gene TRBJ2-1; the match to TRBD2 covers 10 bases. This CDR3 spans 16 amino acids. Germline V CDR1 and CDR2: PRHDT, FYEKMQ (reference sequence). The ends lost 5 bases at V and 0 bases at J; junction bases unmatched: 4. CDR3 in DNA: TGTGCCAGCAGCACCCCTAGCGGGAGCTCCTACAATGAGCAGTTCTTC. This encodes CASSTPSGSSYNEQFF. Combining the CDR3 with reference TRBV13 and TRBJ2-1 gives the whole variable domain AAGVIQSPRHLIKEKRETATLKCYPIPRHDTVYWYQQGPGQDPQFLISFYEKMQSDKGSIPDRFSAQQFSDYHSELNMSSLELGDSALYFCASSTPSGSSYNEQFFGPGTRLTVL.

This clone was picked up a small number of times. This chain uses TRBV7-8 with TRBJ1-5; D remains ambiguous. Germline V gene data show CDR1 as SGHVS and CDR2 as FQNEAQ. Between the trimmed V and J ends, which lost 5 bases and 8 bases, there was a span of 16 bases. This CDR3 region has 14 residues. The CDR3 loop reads CASSDRASSEPQHF. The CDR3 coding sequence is TGTGCCAGCAGCGACCGGGCCTCCTCGGAGCCCCAGCATTTT.

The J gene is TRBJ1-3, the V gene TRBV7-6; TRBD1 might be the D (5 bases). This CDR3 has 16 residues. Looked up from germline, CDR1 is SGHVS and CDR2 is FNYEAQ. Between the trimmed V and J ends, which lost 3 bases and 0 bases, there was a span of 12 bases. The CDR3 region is CASSLGLPSSGNTIYF. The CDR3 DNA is TGTGCCAGCAGCTTGGGACTGCCAAGCTCTGGAAACACCATATATTTT. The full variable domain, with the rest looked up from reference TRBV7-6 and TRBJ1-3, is GAGVSQSPRYKVTKRGQDVALRCDPISGHVSLYWYRQALGQGPEFLTYFNYEAQQDKSGLPNDRFSAERPEGSISTLTIQRTEQRDSAMYRCASSLGLPSSGNTIYFGEGSWLTVV.

CDR3 residues: CASTNMGGPSTDTQYF. In DNA form, the CDR3 reads TGTGCCAGCACCAACATGGGAGGGCCCAGCACAGATACGCAGTATTTT. This chain links TRBV5-6 with TRBJ2-3; 7 bases fit TRBD2. Germline V gene lookup returns CDR1 SGHDT and CDR2 YYEEEE. The CDR3 consists of 16 residues. V lost 6 bases, J lost 0 bases, and 10 bases stayed unmatched.